What follows describes a single T cell receptor beta chain. What it binds is not known. This entry is derived from a study of beta chain features in type 1 diabetes. CDR1 SGDLS and CDR2 YYNGEE come from the germline V gene. The CDR3 has 12 amino acids. V was cut by 5 bases and J by 0 bases, with 3 bases left in between. One heparinised draw, averaging roughly 0.12 L, was taken per donor. Cell sorting via CD45RO/CCR7/CD25/CD127/CD95/CD27 was performed to obtain CD4+ naive, central memory, regulatory and stem cell-like memory cells. As every portion of the isolated RNA was reverse transcribed, the sequencing read expressed TCRB transcripts. Produced via immunoSEQ multiplex PCR; TCRdb's table is partial and in-frame only. The table records 600,000 or so clones, approximately 13% of them present only once. Study-wide findings and caveats: Shorter TCRB CDR3s, moderately but significantly so, were found in Type 1 diabetes patients in all four CD4+ subsets.

This clonotype originated in a man in his thirties or forties with type 1 diabetes. Sequencing was done on a sample of naive CD4+ T cells from blood. This rearrangement joins TRBV9 to TRBJ1-3; D gene uncertain. CDR3 sequence (DNA): TGTGCCAGCAGGTTCTCTGGAAACACCATATATTTT. It encodes CASRFSGNTIYF. The complete variable domain, with remaining parts taken from reference TRBV9 and TRBJ1-3, reads DSGVTQTPKHLITATGQRVTLRCSPRSGDLSVYWYQQSLDQGLQFLIQYYNGEERAKGNILERFSAQQFPDLHSELNLSSLELGDSALYFCASRFSGNTIYFGEGSWLTVV.